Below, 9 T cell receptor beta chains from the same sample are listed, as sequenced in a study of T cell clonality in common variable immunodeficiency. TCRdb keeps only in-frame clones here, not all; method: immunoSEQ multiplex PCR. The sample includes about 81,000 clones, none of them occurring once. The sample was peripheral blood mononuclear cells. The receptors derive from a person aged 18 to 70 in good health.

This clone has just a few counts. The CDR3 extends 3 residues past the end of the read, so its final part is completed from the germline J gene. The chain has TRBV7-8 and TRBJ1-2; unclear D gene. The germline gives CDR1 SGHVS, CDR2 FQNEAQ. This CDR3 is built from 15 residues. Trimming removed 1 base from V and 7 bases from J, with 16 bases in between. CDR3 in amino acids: CASSLVGLSGLGYTF. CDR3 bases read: TGTGCCAGCAGCTTAGTCGGCCTTTCGGGTCTTGGC. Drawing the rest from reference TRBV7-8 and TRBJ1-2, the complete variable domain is GAGVSQSPRYKVAKRGQDVALRCDPISGHVSLFWYQQALGQGPEFLTYFQNEAQLDKSGLPSDRFFAERPEGSVSTLKIQRTQQEDSAVYLCASSLVGLSGLGYTFGSGTRLTVV.

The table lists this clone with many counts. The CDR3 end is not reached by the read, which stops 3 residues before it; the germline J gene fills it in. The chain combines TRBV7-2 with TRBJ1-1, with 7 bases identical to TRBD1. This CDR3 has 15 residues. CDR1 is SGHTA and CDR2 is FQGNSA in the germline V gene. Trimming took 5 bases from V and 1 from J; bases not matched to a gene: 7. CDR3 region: CASSALTGPNTEAFF. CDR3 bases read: TGTGCCAGCAGCGCCTTGACAGGGCCGAACACTGAA.

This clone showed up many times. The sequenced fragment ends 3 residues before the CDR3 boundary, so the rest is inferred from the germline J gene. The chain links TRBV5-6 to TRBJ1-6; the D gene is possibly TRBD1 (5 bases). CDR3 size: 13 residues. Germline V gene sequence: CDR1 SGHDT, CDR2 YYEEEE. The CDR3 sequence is CASSLGGTGPLHF. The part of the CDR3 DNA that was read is TGTGCCAGCAGCTTGGGGGGAACAGGTCCC.

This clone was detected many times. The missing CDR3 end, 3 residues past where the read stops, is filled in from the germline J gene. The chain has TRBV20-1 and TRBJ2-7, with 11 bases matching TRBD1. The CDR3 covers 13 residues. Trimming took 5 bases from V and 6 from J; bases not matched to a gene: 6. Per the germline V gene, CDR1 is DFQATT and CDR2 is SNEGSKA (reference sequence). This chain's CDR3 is CSAEKGTGGEQYF. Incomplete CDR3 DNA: TGCAGTGCTGAAAAAGGGACAGGGGGCGAG.

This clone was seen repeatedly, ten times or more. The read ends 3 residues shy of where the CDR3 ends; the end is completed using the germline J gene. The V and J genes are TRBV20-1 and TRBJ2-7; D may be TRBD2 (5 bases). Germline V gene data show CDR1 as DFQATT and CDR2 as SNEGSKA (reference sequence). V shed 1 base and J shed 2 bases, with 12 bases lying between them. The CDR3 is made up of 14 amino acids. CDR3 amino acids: CSARGVSGPYEQYF. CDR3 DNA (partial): TGCAGTGCTAGAGGGGTGAGCGGTCCCTACGAG.

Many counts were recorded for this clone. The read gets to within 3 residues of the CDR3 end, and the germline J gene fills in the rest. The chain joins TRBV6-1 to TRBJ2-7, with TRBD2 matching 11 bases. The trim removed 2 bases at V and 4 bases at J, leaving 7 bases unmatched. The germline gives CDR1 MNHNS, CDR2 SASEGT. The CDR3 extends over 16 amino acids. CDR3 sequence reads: CASSESSLAGVYEQYF. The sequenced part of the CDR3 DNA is TGTGCCAGCAGTGAAAGTTCACTAGCGGGAGTGTACGAG.

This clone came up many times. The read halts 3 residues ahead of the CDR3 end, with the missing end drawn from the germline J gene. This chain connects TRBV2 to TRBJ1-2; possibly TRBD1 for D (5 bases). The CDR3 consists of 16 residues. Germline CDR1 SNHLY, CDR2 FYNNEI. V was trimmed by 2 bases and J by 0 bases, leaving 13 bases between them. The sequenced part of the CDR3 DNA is TGTGCCAGCAGTGAAACTAACGGGGGAGCTAACTATGGC. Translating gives CASSETNGGANYG. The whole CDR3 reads CASSETNGGANYGYTF.

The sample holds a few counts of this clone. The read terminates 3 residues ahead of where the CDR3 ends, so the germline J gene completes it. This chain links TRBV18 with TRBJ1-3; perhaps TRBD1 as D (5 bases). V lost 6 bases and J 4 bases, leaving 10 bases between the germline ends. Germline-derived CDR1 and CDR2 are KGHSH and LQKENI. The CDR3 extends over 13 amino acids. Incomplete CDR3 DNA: TGTGCCAGCTCGCGGGGGTCCGGAAACACC. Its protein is CASSRGSGNT. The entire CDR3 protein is CASSRGSGNTIYF.

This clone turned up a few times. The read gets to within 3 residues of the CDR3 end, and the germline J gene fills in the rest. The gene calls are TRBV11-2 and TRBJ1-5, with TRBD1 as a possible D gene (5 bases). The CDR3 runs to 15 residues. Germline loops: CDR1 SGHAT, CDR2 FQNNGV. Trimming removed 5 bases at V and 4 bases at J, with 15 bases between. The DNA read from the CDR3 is TGTGCCAGCAGCCCGATGGGGGGGAGAAATCAGCCC. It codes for CASSPMGGRNQP. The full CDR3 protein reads CASSPMGGRNQPQHF.